The rows below give T cell receptor beta chains drawn from one sample of a study of Ad26.COV2.S vaccination and SARS-CoV-2 variants. Clones were sequenced by immunoSEQ multiplex PCR, and TCRdb holds only the in-frame ones, with some missing. The sample carries approximately 500,000 clones, approximately 88% recorded once. The material sequenced was peripheral blood, taken in a trial of Ad26.COV2.S vaccine versus placebo. Receptors originate from a person between 18 and 60 years old who received the Ad26.COV2.S COVID-19 vaccine or a placebo. Both conserved end residues are part of each CDR3. A D gene is named only where the DNA matches it firmly. Some rows have no size entry. The others give once, few or many, or a class for an expanded clone.

TRBV30,once,TRBJ2-3,.,TGTGCCTGGAGTCCTAGCACAGATACGCAGTATTTT,CAWSPSTDTQYF
TRBV7-8,.,TRBJ1-1,.,TGTGCCAGCAGCTTAGACAGGGTCACTGAAGCTTTCTTT,CASSLDRVTEAFF
TRBV7-9,.,TRBJ2-7,.,TGTGCCAGCAGTGACGGACGGAGGGGCCGCTCCTACGAGCAGTACTTC,CASSDGRRGRSYEQYF
TRBV5-1,.,TRBJ1-6,.,TGCGCCAGCAGCCCTTCGGGGGCGTATAATTCACCCCTCCACTTT,CASSPSGAYNSPLHF
TRBV20-1,.,TRBJ1-1,.,TGCAGTGCTAGTGGGAGGGGGGGATTGGTGGCTGAAGCTTTCTTT,CSASGRGGLVAEAFF
TRBV28,.,TRBJ2-1,.,TGTGCCAGCAGTTTACTGGGACGCCCCAACAATGAGCAGTTCTTC,CASSLLGRPNNEQFF
TRBV7-8,.,TRBJ2-7,TRBD2,TGTGCCAGCAGCGGAAGCGGGATTGGATACGAGCAGTACTTC,CASSGSGIGYEQYF
TRBV5-4,once,TRBJ2-1,TRBD2,TGTGCCAGCAGACCTCTAGCGGGATCCTACAATGAGCAGTTCTTC,CASRPLAGSYNEQFF
TRBV6-7,once,TRBJ1-1,.,TGTGCCAGCAGTTACCTCCCGGGTACTGAAGCTTTCTTT,CASSYLPGTEAFF
TRBV7-2,few,TRBJ2-1,TRBD1,TGTGCCAGCAGCACCGGACAGGTCCACAATGAGCAGTTCTTC,CASSTGQVHNEQFF
TRBV7-2,.,TRBJ1-1,.,TGTGCCAGCAGCTTACAGGGTAGGAACACTGAAGCTTTCTTT,CASSLQGRNTEAFF
TRBV7-3,.,TRBJ2-5,TRBD2,TGTGCCAGCAGCCCCCGGGGACTAGCGGGACGAGAGACCCAGTACTTC,CASSPRGLAGRETQYF
TRBV18,.,TRBJ1-2,.,TGTGCCAGCTCACCTGGTGCCGAACCAATCTATGGCTACACCTTC,CASSPGAEPIYGYTF
TRBV7-8,.,TRBJ2-3,.,TGTGCCAGCAGCCCGGGTGTAGATACGCAGTATTTT,CASSPGVDTQYF
TRBV28,.,TRBJ2-6,.,TGTGCCAGCAGGACTAGAACCAACGTCCTGACTTTC,CASRTRTNVLTF
TRBV4-3,.,TRBJ1-5,.,TGCGCCAGCAGCCATGGAACAGGGTACCAGCCCCAGCATTTT,CASSHGTGYQPQHF
TRBV7-2,.,TRBJ1-5,.,TGTGCCAGCAGCTACTTTGTAGGGCCAAGTCAGCCCCAGCATTTT,CASSYFVGPSQPQHF
TRBV12-2,.,TRBJ1-1,.,TGTGCAAGTCGCTTCCTTAAGGGAGATCCTGAAGCTTTCTTT,CASRFLKGDPEAFF
TRBV7-2,.,TRBJ1-6,.,TGTGCCAGCAGCTTAGGTCAGAAAACTAATTCACCCCTCCACTTT,CASSLGQKTNSPLHF
TRBV28,.,TRBJ1-2,.,TGTGCCAGTTCGGCAGGGTACGACCTCTATGGCTACACCTTC,CASSAGYDLYGYTF
TRBV12-3/TRBV12-4,.,TRBJ1-2,TRBD1,TGTGCCAGCGGTGACAGGGATTATGGCTACACCTTC,CASGDRDYGYTF
TRBV7-2,.,TRBJ2-3,TRBD2,TGTGCCAGCAGCTTAGGAGCTAGCGGGAACACAGATACGCAGTATTTT,CASSLGASGNTDTQYF
TRBV18,.,TRBJ2-2,TRBD1,TGTGCCAGCTCACTACAGGGGCTCACCGGGGAGCTGTTTTTT,CASSLQGLTGELFF
TRBV14,.,TRBJ2-1,.,TGTGCCAGCAGCCCGAACCTGTGGGCGGGGGAGCAGTTCTTC,CASSPNLWAGEQFF
TRBV5-4,once,TRBJ1-2,.,TGTGCCAGCACTTCCGGGGTAGGCCGTGGGGGCTACACCTTC,CASTSGVGRGGYTF
TRBV9,.,TRBJ2-2,TRBD2,TGTGCCAGCAGCGTAAGTGCTAGCGGGCCCGGGGAGCTGTTTTTT,CASSVSASGPGELFF
TRBV19,.,TRBJ2-6,TRBD1,TGTGCCACCAACCCGACAGGGGGTCTAGGGGTTCCTGGGGCCAACGTCCTGACTTTC,CATNPTGGLGVPGANVLTF
TRBV6-5,.,TRBJ1-1,.,TGTGCCAGCAGTTACCAGAAGAACACTGAAGCTTTCTTT,CASSYQKNTEAFF
TRBV19,.,TRBJ2-3,.,TGTGCCAGTAGTCCCTCTGGCCAGCCAGATACGCAGTATTTT,CASSPSGQPDTQYF
TRBV7-2,.,TRBJ1-2,.,TGTGCCAGCAGCTTGGGGCGGGGGCTTAACTATGGCTACACCTTC,CASSLGRGLNYGYTF
TRBV28,few,TRBJ2-7,TRBD2,TGTGCCAGCAGACCGTGGGGGCGGGAGGGGTACGAGCAGTACTTC,CASRPWGREGYEQYF
TRBV6-5,.,TRBJ2-1,.,TGTGCCAGCACTAGGGGGTCCGCCTACAATGAGCAGTTCTTC,CASTRGSAYNEQFF
TRBV13,once,TRBJ2-7,TRBD2,TGTGCCAGCAGCCGCAGGACTAGCGGGAACTACGAGCAGTACTTC,CASSRRTSGNYEQYF
TRBV7-3,.,TRBJ2-7,.,TGTGCCAGCAGTTTCGGACTTCGCGAGCAGTACTTC,CASSFGLREQYF